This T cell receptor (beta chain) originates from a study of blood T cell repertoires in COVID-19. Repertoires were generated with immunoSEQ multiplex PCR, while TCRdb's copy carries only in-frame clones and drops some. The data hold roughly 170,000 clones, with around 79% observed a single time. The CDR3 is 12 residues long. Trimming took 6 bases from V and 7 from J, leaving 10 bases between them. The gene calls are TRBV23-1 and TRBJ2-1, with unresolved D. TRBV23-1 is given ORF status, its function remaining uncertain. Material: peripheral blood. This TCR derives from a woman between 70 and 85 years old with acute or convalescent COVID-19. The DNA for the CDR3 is TGCGCCAGCAGGCTCTGCCGGAATGAGCAGTTCTTC. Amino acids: CASRLCRNEQFF.